These 14 T cell receptor beta chains share one sample of origin, sequenced in a study of T cells after yellow fever vaccination. TCRdb processed the 5' RACE reads anew with MiXCR; each CDR3 protein has one entry. The sample holds some 220,000 distinct CDR3 sequences; about 3% are singletons and the top ten take roughly 3%. The source was CD4+ T cells sorted from PBMCs, collected 10 days after the yellow fever booster vaccination. These receptors were collected from a man aged 18-30 years who received the YFV17D yellow fever vaccine.

The chain employs TRBV5-4 and TRBJ1-5; the D gene is possibly TRBD1 (5 bases). V lost 2 bases and J 2 bases, leaving 26 bases between the germline ends. The CDR3 sequence is 20 residues long. Germline V gene sequence: CDR1 SGHNT, CDR2 YYREEE (reference sequence). As DNA, the CDR3 is TGTGCCAGCAGCTTCAGGGCCCGACCCACTCCCCTCACTGGCAATCAGCCCCAGCATTTT. Amino acids: CASSFRARPTPLTGNQPQHF.

This sequence joins TRBV5-1 and TRBJ1-1; D remains unclear. Germline lookup yields CDR1 SGHRS and CDR2 YFSETQ. The CDR3 length is 15 residues. Trimming took off 0 bases at V and 5 bases at J, with 14 bases between the two ends. This CDR3 is CASSLVWGLGTEAFF. Here the CDR3 DNA reads TGCGCCAGCAGCTTGGTTTGGGGTTTGGGGACTGAAGCTTTCTTT.

This clonotype was counted ten times or more. The rearrangement uses TRBV7-2 and TRBJ1-5; D not certain. The germline V gene has CDR1 SGHTA and CDR2 FQGNSA. CDR3 length: 13 residues. The V gene lost 2 bases and the J gene lost 2 bases, with 4 bases spanning the gap. CDR3: CASSLRGNQPQHF. The CDR3 DNA reads as TGTGCCAGCAGCTTAAGGGGCAATCAGCCCCAGCATTTT.

Turning to this clonotype: This clone may be a read error of a much larger clone one base away. The CDR3, as DNA: TGTGCCAGCAGCTCGCCGGAGGTTCAGCCCAAGCATTTT. Translation gives CASSSPEVQPKHF. This sequence joins TRBV6-6 and TRBJ1-5; the D is unclear. This CDR3 has 13 residues. Germline lookup yields CDR1 MNHNY and CDR2 SVGAGI (reference sequence).

In its sample, this clonotype was seen a few times. This chain joins TRBV6-5 and TRBJ1-5; a weak D match, TRBD1 (5 bases). Trimming left V 6 bases short and J 10 bases short, with 13 bases between. The CDR3 loop spans 12 amino acids. Germline CDR1 MNHEY, CDR2 SVGAGI. In nucleotides, the CDR3 is TGTGCCAGCAGGAGAGGGGACGACCCCCAGCATTTT. Translation: CASRRGDDPQHF.

At least ten counts were recorded for this clonotype. The J gene is TRBJ2-7, the V gene TRBV27; D is ambiguous. Germline CDR1 MNHEY, CDR2 SMNVEV (reference sequence). This CDR3 has 15 amino acids. V lost 2 bases to trimming and J lost 2 bases, with 13 bases between them. DNA of the CDR3: TGTGCCAGCAGTTTAGTAGGAAGCACAACCTACGAGCAGTACTTC. Protein product: CASSLVGSTTYEQYF.

This clonotype was detected many times. This sequence joins TRBV5-6 and TRBJ1-1; D unclear. The CDR3 spans 11 residues. The germline CDR1 and CDR2 sequences are SGHDT and YYEEEE. The germline V and J ends were trimmed by 5 bases and 7 bases, with 9 bases remaining between them. CDR3 sequence reads: CASSRVDEAFF. The CDR3 nucleotides read TGTGCCAGCAGTAGGGTGGATGAAGCTTTCTTT.

This clonotype was found many times. The chain has TRBV4-1 and TRBJ2-6, with D tentatively TRBD2 (7 bases). CDR3 size: 19 residues. Between the trimmed V and J ends, which lost 1 base and 1 base, there was a span of 17 bases. Germline-derived CDR1 and CDR2 are MGHRA and YSYEKL. DNA for the CDR3: TGCGCCAGCAGCCAAGCTACGGGGGGTAGGGGGTCTGGGGCCAACGTCCTGACTTTC. Its protein product is CASSQATGGRGSGANVLTF.

The chain is built from TRBV20-1 and TRBJ1-1, with D possibly matching TRBD1 (6 bases). With 2 bases removed from V and 10 bases from J, the gap between germline ends came to 17 bases. This CDR3 is built from 13 residues. Looked up from germline, CDR1 is DFQATT and CDR2 is SNEGSKA (reference sequence). For the CDR3, the DNA is TGCAGTGCTAGACCGGTGACAGGACTGGTAGCTTTCTTT. This sequence encodes CSARPVTGLVAFF.

The table lists this clonotype with many counts. This sequence joins TRBV6-5 and TRBJ2-7; 11 nucleotides agree with TRBD2. CDR1 is MNHEY, CDR2 SVGAGI, per germline. V was pared by 3 bases and J by 4 bases, with 5 bases of the junction left unmatched. The length of the CDR3 is 15 residues. DNA for the CDR3: TGTGCCAGCAGTTATCCCGGGACTAGCGGTTACGAGCAGTACTTC. This codes for CASSYPGTSGYEQYF.

This clonotype was observed at least ten times. Compared with germline, one end of the junction differs, possibly owing to a read error. The V call is TRBV7-9, the J call TRBJ1-1; D ambiguous. Looked up from germline, CDR1 is SEHNR and CDR2 is FQNEAQ (reference sequence). The CDR3 totals 16 residues. CDR3 DNA: TGTGCCGGCAGCCCCGCCCCCGGACGGGGGAACACTGAAGCTTTCTTT. Its protein product is CAGSPAPGRGNTEAFF.

There are many counts of this clonotype. The chain uses TRBV5-1 and TRBJ2-5; the D is unclear. V was cut by 0 bases and J by 2 bases, with 8 bases left in between. This CDR3 has 14 residues. Germline V gene data show CDR1 as SGHRS and CDR2 as YFSETQ. In DNA form, the CDR3 reads TGCGCCAGCAGCTTGGGAGCCCGGCAAGAGACCCAGTACTTC. Translating it yields CASSLGARQETQYF.

In this sample, this clonotype turned up many times. The gene calls are TRBV2 and TRBJ2-2; perhaps TRBD1 as D (5 bases). V was pared by 6 bases and J by 0 bases, with 11 bases between. Germline loops: CDR1 SNHLY, CDR2 FYNNEI. This CDR3 is built from 15 residues. CDR3 sequence reads: CASRMYRSNTGELFF. DNA of the CDR3: TGTGCCAGCAGGATGTACAGGTCGAACACCGGGGAGCTGTTTTTT.

This chain connects TRBV5-4 to TRBJ2-3, with 8 positions matching TRBD1. CDR3 length: 16 residues. Losses at the gene ends were 3 bases for V and 13 bases for J; bases not matched to a gene: 19. Germline CDR1 is SGHNT and CDR2 is YYREEE (reference sequence). The CDR3 is CASSSWTGTIQIREYF. The DNA of the CDR3 is TGTGCCAGCAGCTCCTGGACAGGGACGATACAGATAAGGGAGTATTTT.